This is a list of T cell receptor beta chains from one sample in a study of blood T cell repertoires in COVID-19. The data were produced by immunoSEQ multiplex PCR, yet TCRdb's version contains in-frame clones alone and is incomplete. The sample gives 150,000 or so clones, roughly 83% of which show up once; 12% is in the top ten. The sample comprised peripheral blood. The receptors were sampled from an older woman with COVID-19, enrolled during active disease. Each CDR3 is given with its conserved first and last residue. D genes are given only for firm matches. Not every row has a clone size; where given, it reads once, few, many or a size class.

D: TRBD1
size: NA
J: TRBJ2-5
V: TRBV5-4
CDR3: CASSSTGYQETQYF
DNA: TGTGCCAGCAGCTCGACAGGGTACCAAGAGACCCAGTACTTC

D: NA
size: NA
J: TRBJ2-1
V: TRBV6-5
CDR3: CASTAGSSSYNEQFF
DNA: TGTGCCAGCACAGCGGGTTCTAGCTCCTACAATGAGCAGTTCTTC

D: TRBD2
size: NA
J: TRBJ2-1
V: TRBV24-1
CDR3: CATSDPAFQSSGGYNEQFF
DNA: TGTGCCACCAGTGATCCCGCCTTCCAGTCTAGCGGGGGGTACAATGAGCAGTTCTTC

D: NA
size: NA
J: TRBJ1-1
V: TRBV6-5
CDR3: CASRKATGNTEAFF
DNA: TGTGCCAGCAGAAAGGCGACAGGGAACACTGAAGCTTTCTTT

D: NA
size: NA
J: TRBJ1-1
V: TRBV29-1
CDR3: CSVVARGPRGNTEAFF
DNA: TGCAGCGTTGTTGCCAGGGGTCCCCGGGGGAACACTGAAGCTTTCTTT

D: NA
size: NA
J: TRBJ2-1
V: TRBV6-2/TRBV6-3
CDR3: CASSYPRSLSYNEQFF
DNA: TGTGCCAGCAGTTACCCCAGGTCCCTCTCCTACAATGAGCAGTTCTTC

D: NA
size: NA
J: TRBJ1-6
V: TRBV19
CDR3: CATSWTAEWNSPLHF
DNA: TGTGCCACTAGCTGGACAGCCGAGTGGAATTCACCCCTCCACTTT

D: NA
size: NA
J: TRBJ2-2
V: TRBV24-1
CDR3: CATSDPRARITRTGELFF
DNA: TGTGCCACCAGTGACCCGAGGGCTAGGATAACACGCACCGGGGAGCTGTTTTTT

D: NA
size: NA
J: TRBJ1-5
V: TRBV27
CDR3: CASSLNQVRNQPQHF
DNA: TGTGCCAGCAGTTTAAATCAGGTTAGAAATCAGCCCCAGCATTTT

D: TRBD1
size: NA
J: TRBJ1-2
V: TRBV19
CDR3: CASRTRGDRSLYGYTF
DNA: TGTGCCAGTAGAACCAGAGGGGACAGGAGCCTCTATGGCTACACCTTC

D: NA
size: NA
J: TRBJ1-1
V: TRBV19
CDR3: CASLPSGGLDTEAFF
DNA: TGTGCCAGCCTCCCTAGTGGCGGTTTGGACACTGAAGCTTTCTTT

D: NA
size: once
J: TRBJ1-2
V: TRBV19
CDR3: CAGSFRGSYGYTF
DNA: TGTGCCGGTAGTTTCCGGGGTTCCTATGGCTACACCTTC

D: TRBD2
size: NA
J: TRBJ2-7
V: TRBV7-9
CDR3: CASRGLAGGIGVAEQYF
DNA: TGTGCCAGCAGGGGACTAGCGGGAGGAATAGGCGTTGCCGAGCAGTACTTC

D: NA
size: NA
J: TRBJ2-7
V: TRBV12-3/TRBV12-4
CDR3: CASSLSQSYEQYF
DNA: TGTGCCAGCAGTTTGTCACAGAGCTACGAGCAGTACTTC

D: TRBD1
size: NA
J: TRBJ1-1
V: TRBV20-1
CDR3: CSASGTANNEAFF
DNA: TGCAGTGCTAGTGGGACAGCGAACAACGAAGCTTTCTTT

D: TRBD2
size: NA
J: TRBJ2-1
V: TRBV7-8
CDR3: CASSGGGMVYNEQFF
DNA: TGTGCCAGCAGCGGCGGGGGAATGGTCTACAATGAGCAGTTCTTC

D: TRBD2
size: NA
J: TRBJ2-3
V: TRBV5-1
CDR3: CASSHRGLAGGEVTDTQYF
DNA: TGCGCCAGCAGCCACCGGGGCCTAGCGGGAGGGGAGGTGACAGATACGCAGTATTTT

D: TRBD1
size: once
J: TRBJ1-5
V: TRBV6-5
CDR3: CASSVGTDSNQPQHF
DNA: TGTGCCAGCAGCGTAGGGACAGATAGCAATCAGCCCCAGCATTTT

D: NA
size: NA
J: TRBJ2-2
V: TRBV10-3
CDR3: CAISSSAGELFF
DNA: TGTGCCATCAGCTCTAGCGCCGGGGAGCTGTTTTTT

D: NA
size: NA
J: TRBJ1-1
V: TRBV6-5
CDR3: CASRPRQDVTEAFF
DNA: TGTGCCAGCAGACCACGACAGGACGTCACTGAAGCTTTCTTT

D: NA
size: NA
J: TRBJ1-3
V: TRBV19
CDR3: CASSRGFGNTIYF
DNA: TGTGCCAGTAGTCGGGGGTTTGGAAACACCATATATTTT

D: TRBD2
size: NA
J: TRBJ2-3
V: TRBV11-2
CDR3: CASSSLAGPPDTQYF
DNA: TGTGCCAGCAGCTCCTTAGCGGGGCCCCCAGATACGCAGTATTTT

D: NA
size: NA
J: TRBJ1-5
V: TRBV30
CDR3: CAWSVGDTYNQPQHF
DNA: TGTGCCTGGAGTGTCGGGGACACCTACAATCAGCCCCAGCATTTT

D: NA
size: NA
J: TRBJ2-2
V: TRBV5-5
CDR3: CASTPDRGGWGKTGELFF
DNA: TGTGCCAGCACCCCAGACAGGGGAGGGTGGGGAAAGACCGGGGAGCTGTTTTTT

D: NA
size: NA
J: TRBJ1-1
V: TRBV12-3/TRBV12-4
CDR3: CASSLARGTEAFF
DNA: TGTGCCAGCAGTTTAGCGCGGGGGACTGAAGCTTTCTTT

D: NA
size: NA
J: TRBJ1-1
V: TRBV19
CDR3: CASSLDSSFSEAFF
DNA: TGTGCCAGTAGCCTAGACAGCTCTTTTTCTGAAGCTTTCTTT

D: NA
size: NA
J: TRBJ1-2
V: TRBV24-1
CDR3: CATSPRQGTYGYTF
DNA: TGTGCCACCAGTCCCCGGCAGGGAACCTATGGCTACACCTTC

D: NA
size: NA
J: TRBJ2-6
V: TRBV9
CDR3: CASSRRQARSGANVLTF
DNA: TGTGCCAGCAGCAGGCGACAGGCGCGCTCTGGGGCCAACGTCCTGACTTTC

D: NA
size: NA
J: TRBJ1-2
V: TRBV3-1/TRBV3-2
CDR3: CASSQDEGRYGYTF
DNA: TGTGCCAGCAGCCAGGATGAGGGAAGGTATGGCTACACCTTC

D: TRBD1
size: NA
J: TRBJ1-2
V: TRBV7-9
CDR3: CASSSDRDRVGYTF
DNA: TGTGCCAGCAGCTCCGACCGGGACAGGGTTGGCTACACCTTC

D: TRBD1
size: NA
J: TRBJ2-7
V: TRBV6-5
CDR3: CASTGGYEQYF
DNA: TGTGCCAGCACAGGGGGCTACGAGCAGTACTTC

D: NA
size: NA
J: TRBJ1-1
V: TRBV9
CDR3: CASSVGQFNTEAFF
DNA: TGTGCCAGCAGCGTAGGTCAGTTTAACACTGAAGCTTTCTTT

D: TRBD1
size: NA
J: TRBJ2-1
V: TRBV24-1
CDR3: CATSDPGTGGSYNEQFF
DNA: TGTGCCACCAGTGATCCCGGGACAGGGGGCTCCTACAATGAGCAGTTCTTC

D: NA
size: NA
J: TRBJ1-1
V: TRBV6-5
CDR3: CASSYGRGTEAFF
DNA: TGTGCCAGCAGTTATGGCAGGGGCACTGAAGCTTTCTTT

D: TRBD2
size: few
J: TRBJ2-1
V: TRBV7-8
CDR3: CASSISSSGSSYNEQFF
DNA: TGTGCCAGCAGCATCTCTTCTAGCGGGAGCTCCTACAATGAGCAGTTCTTC